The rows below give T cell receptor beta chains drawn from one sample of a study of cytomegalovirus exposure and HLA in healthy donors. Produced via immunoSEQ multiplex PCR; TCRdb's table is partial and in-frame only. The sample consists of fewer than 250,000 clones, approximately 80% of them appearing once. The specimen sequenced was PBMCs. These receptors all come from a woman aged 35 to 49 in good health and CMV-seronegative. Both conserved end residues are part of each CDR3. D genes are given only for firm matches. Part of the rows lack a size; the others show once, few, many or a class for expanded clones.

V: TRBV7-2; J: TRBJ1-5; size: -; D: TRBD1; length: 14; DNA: TGTGCCAGCAGCTCAGGGGGCAGCAATCAGCCCCAGCATTTT; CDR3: CASSSGGSNQPQHF
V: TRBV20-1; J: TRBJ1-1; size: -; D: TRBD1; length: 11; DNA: TGCAGTGCCGGGACAGGGACTGAAGCTTTCTTT; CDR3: CSAGTGTEAFF
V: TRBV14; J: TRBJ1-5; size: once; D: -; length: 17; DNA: TGTGCCAGCAGCCAAGAGAGATCCCCGGGAGGGAATCAGCCCCAGCATTTT; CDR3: CASSQERSPGGNQPQHF
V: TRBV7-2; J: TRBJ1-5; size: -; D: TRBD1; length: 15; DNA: TGTGCCAGCAGCTTATCGGGACAGGGCTCTCAACCCCAGCATTTT; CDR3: CASSLSGQGSQPQHF
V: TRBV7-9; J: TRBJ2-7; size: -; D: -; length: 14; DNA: TGTGCCAGCAGCTTAGTGGCAGGAAACTACGAGCAGTACTTC; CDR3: CASSLVAGNYEQYF
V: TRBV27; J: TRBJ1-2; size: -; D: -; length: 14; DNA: TGTGCCAGCAGTACCTCGACAGGAATCTATGGCTACACCTTC; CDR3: CASSTSTGIYGYTF
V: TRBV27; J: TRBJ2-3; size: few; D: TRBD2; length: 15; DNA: TGTGCCAGCAGGAAACTAGCGGGAGGTTGGGATACGCAGTATTTT; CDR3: CASRKLAGGWDTQYF
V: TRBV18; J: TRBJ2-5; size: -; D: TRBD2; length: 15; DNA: TGTGCCAGCTCACCACCAGCGGGAGATCAAGAGACCCAGTACTTC; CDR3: CASSPPAGDQETQYF
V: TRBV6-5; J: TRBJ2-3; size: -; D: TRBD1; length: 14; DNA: TGTGCCAGCAGCACGACAGGGACCACAGATACGCAGTATTTT; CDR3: CASSTTGTTDTQYF
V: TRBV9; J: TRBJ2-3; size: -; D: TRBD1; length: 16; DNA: TGTGCCAGCAGCGCAGACAGACAGGGGGGATTAGATACGCAGTATTTT; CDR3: CASSADRQGGLDTQYF
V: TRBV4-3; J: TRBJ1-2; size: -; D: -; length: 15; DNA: TGCGCCAGCAGCCAAGGAGGTCGGGTTAACTATGGCTACACCTTC; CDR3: CASSQGGRVNYGYTF
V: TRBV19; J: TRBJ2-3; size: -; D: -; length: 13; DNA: TGTGCCACCCTAGCTTTTAGCACAGATACGCAGTATTTT; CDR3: CATLAFSTDTQYF
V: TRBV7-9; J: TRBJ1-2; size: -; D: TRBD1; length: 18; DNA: TGTGCCAGCAGCTTAGCGGCAGGGGGCGTTGGTGCTAACTATGGCTACACCTTC; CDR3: CASSLAAGGVGANYGYTF
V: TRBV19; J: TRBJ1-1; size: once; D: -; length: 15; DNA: TGTGCCAGTACCCCCTTATCGGGGGGAGTCACTGAAGCTTTCTTT; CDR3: CASTPLSGGVTEAFF
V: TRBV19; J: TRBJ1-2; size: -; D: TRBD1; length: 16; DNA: TGTGCCAGTAGCCTTGCCGGGACAGCGACGAACTATGGCTACACCTTC; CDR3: CASSLAGTATNYGYTF
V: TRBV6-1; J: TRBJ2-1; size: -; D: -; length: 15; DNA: TGTGCCAGCAGTATATTCAGGGGATCCTACAATGAGCAGTTCTTC; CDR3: CASSIFRGSYNEQFF
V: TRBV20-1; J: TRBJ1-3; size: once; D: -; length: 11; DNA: TGCAGTGCTACTGCTGGAAACACCATATATTTT; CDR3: CSATAGNTIYF
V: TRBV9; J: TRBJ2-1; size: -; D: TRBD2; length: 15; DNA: TGTGCCAGCAGCGTAGGCGGGAGCAGCCACAATGAGCAGTTCTTC; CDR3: CASSVGGSSHNEQFF
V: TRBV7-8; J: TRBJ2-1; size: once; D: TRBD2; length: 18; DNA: TGTGCCAGCAGCTCGTCATTGCTAGCGGGAGGGTCCTACAATGAGCAGTTCTTC; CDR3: CASSSSLLAGGSYNEQFF
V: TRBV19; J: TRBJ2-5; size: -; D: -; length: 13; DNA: TGTGCCAGTAGTATCAGACAGCAAGAGACCCAGTACTTC; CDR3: CASSIRQQETQYF
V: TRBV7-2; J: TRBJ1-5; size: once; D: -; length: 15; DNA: TGTGCCAGCAGCCCCCCCCGGGGAGCGGGTCAGCCCCAGCATTTT; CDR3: CASSPPRGAGQPQHF
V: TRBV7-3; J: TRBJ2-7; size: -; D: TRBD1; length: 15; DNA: TGTGCCAGCAGCTCAGGGGGCAGGGTTTCCTACGAGCAGTACTTC; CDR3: CASSSGGRVSYEQYF
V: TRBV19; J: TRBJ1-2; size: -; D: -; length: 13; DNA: TGTGCCAGTACCAGGGATATACGGTATGGCTACACCTTC; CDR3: CASTRDIRYGYTF
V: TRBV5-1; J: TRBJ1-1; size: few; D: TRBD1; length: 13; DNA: TGCGCCAGCAGCTTTAGGAGGGGGCCTGAAGCTTTCTTT; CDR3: CASSFRRGPEAFF
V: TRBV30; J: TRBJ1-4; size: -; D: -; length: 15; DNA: TGTGCCTGGAGGGTACTCGGAGCAACTAATGAAAAACTGTTTTTT; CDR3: CAWRVLGATNEKLFF
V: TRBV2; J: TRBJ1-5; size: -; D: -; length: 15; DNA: TGTGCCAGCAGTGACTTCAGCGTTAGCAATCAGCCCCAGCATTTT; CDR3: CASSDFSVSNQPQHF
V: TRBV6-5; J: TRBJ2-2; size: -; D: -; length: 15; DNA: TGTGCCAGCAGTTACGGACTTTTAAACACCGGGGAGCTGTTTTTT; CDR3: CASSYGLLNTGELFF
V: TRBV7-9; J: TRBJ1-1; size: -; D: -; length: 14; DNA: TGTGCCAGCAGCCTCTCCATGGGCTCGGCTGAAGCTTTCTTT; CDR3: CASSLSMGSAEAFF
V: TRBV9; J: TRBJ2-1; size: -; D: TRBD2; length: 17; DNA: TGTGCCAGCAGCCATGGGACTAGCGGGAAATCCTACAATGAGCAGTTCTTC; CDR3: CASSHGTSGKSYNEQFF
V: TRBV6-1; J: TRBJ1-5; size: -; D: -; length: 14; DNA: TGTGCCAGCACTGAACAGGGAAGTGGGCAGCCCCAGCATTTT; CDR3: CASTEQGSGQPQHF
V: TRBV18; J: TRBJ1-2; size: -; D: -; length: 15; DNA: TGTGCCAGCTCCCTGGAAGGTACAGTGTCCTATGGCTACACCTTC; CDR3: CASSLEGTVSYGYTF
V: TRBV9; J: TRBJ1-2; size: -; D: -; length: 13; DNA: TGTGCCAGCAGTCAAAACGGTCACTATGGCTACACCTTC; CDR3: CASSQNGHYGYTF
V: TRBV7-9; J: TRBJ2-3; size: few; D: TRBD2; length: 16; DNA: TGTTCCAGCAGCTTAGATCTAGCGGGAGTTGCAGATACGCAGTATTTT; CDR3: CSSSLDLAGVADTQYF
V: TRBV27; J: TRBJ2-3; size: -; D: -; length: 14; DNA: TGTGCCAGCAGCCCCGGGAGTCCCGGGGATACGCAGTATTTT; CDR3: CASSPGSPGDTQYF
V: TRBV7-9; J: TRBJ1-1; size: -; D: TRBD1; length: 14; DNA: TGTGCCAGCGGAATACAGGGGGGGAACACTGAAGCTTTCTTT; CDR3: CASGIQGGNTEAFF
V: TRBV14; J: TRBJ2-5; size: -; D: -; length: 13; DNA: TGTGCCAGCAGCCAAGACCGAGAGGGGACCCAGTACTTC; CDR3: CASSQDREGTQYF
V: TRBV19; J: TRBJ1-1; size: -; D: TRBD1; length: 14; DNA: TGTGCCAGTAGTACTCGGACAGGGGCCACTGAAGCTTTCTTT; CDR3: CASSTRTGATEAFF
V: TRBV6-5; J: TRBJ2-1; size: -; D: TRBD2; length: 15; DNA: TGTGCCAGCAGGAGCAATAGCGGGAGATTCGGTGAGCAGTTCTTC; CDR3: CASRSNSGRFGEQFF
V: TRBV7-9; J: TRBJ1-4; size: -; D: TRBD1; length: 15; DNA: TGTGCCAGCAGCAAGAACAGGGGTGATAATGAAAAACTGTTTTTT; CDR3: CASSKNRGDNEKLFF
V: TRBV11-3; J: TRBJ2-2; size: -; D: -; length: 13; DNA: TGTGCCAGCAGTGAGGCTGGCACCGGGGAGCTGTTTTTT; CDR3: CASSEAGTGELFF
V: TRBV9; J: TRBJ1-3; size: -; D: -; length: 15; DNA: TGTGCCAGCAGCGCGAGGTACGACTCTGGAAACACCATATATTTT; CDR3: CASSARYDSGNTIYF
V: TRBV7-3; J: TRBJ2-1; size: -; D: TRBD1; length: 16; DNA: TGTGCCAGCAGCTCAAACCCGGGACAGGGGGCAGGTGAGCAGTTCTTC; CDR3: CASSSNPGQGAGEQFF
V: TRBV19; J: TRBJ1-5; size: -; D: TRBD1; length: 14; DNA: TGTGCCATTGCACAGGGGTATAGCAATCAGCCCCAGCATTTT; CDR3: CAIAQGYSNQPQHF
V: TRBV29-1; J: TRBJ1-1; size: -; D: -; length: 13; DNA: TGCAGCGTTTTACAGGGCCTGAACACTGAAGCTTTCTTT; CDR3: CSVLQGLNTEAFF
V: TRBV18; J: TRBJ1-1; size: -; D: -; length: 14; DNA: TGTGCCAGCTCTGGTCTAGGGGCGGACACTGAAGCTTTCTTT; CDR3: CASSGLGADTEAFF
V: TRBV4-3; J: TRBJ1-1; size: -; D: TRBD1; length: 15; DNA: TGCGCCAGCAGCCAGGACCGGGACAGGGGCACTGAAGCTTTCTTT; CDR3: CASSQDRDRGTEAFF
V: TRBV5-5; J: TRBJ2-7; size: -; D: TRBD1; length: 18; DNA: TGTGCCAGCAGCCCCCTGGCCGGGGGACAGGGGTCCTCCTACGAGCAGTACTTC; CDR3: CASSPLAGGQGSSYEQYF
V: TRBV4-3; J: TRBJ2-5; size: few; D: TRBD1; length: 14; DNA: TGCGCCAGCAGCTATGCAGGGGGCCAAGAGACCCAGTACTTC; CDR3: CASSYAGGQETQYF
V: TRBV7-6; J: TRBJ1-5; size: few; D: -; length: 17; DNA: TGTGCCAGCAGCTTAGCTATAACGCGGGGGGCGGCTCAGCCCCAGCATTTT; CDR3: CASSLAITRGAAQPQHF
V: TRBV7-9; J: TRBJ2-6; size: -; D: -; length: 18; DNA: TGTGCCAGCAGCTTAAGGGTCTCCTCAGGGCTCAACACCAACGTCCTGACTTTC; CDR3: CASSLRVSSGLNTNVLTF
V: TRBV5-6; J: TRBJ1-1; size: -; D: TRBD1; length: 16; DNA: TGTGCCAGCAGCTTGGTAAGGGACAGGCGAAACACTGAAGCTTTCTTT; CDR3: CASSLVRDRRNTEAFF
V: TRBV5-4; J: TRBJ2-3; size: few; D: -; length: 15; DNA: TGTGCCAGCAGCCTGGACAGTGTTCACACAGATACGCAGTATTTT; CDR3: CASSLDSVHTDTQYF
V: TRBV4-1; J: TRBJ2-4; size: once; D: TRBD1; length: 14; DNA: TGCGCCAGCAGCCAAGTCGGTATGGACAGGGCCCAGTACTTC; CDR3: CASSQVGMDRAQYF
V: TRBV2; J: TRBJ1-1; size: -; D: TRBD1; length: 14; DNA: TGTGCCAGCAGTGGGGGGACAGGGAACACTGAAGCTTTCTTT; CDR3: CASSGGTGNTEAFF
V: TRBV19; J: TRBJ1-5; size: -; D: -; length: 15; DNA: TGTGCCAGTAGTAAGGTGGCAGGGAGCAATCAGCCCCAGCATTTT; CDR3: CASSKVAGSNQPQHF
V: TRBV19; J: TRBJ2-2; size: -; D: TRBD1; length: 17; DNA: TGTGCCAGTAGTCCACAGGGGGCACTACCGAACGCCGGGGAGCTGTTTTTT; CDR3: CASSPQGALPNAGELFF
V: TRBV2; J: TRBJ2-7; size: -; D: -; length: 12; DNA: TGTGCCAGTGGGGGGAGCTCCTACGAGCAGTACTTC; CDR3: CASGGSSYEQYF
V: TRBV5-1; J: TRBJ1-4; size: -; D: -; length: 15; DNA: TGCGCCAGCAGCCCGGGGGGGTCAACTAATGAAAAACTGTTTTTT; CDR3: CASSPGGSTNEKLFF